The 12 T cell receptor beta chains in this list originate from one sample, sequenced in a study of blood T cell repertoires in COVID-19. Assay used: immunoSEQ multiplex PCR; TCRdb lists only in-frame clones, some missing. The sample includes approximately 190,000 clones, about 86% of them seen just once. The material sequenced was peripheral blood. Receptors originate from a man aged 25-45 years with active or convalescent COVID-19.

V and J are TRBV6-5 and TRBJ1-5; TRBD1 aligns across 8 bases. The V gene end was trimmed by 6 bases and the J gene end by 7 bases; junction bases not matched to a gene: 8. This CDR3 comprises 14 residues. Germline CDR1 MNHEY, CDR2 SVGAGI. The CDR3 is CASSIGQGRQPQHF. The CDR3 bases are TGTGCCAGCAGCATAGGACAGGGCCGCCAGCCCCAGCATTTT.

This clone occurred once. The chain uses TRBV5-1 and TRBJ2-2; 11 nucleotides line up with TRBD2. Germline loops: CDR1 SGHRS, CDR2 YFSETQ. The trim removed 7 bases at V and 2 bases at J, leaving 7 bases unmatched. CDR3 size: 16 residues. This chain's CDR3 is CASSGTSGHNTGELFF. The CDR3 coding sequence is TGCGCCAGCTCCGGGACTAGCGGCCACAACACCGGGGAGCTGTTTTTT.

Of note for this clone: The junction differs from germline at one of its ends, possibly a read error. CDR3 nucleotides: TGTGCCAGCAGCGTACCCGGGAACGCCGGGGAGCTGTTTTTT. Amino acid sequence: CASSVPGNAGELFF. V gene TRBV9 combines with J gene TRBJ2-2; perhaps TRBD2 as D (5 bases). The CDR3 sequence is 14 residues long. Germline V lookup: CDR1 SGDLS, CDR2 YYNGEE.

V is TRBV28 and J is TRBJ1-1; D possibly corresponds to TRBD1 (6 bases). CDR3 length equals 15 residues. The germline gives CDR1 MDHEN, CDR2 SYDVKM. The V gene lost 6 bases and the J gene lost 10 bases, with 24 bases spanning the gap. CDR3 in amino acids: CASRHQGPTAPGAFF. CDR3 sequence (DNA): TGTGCCAGCAGACATCAGGGGCCCACCGCGCCTGGAGCTTTCTTT.

CDR3 protein: CATSDLGPAGVETQYF. DNA for the CDR3: TGTGCCACCAGTGATTTAGGGCCTGCCGGGGTAGAGACCCAGTACTTC. The chain uses TRBV24-1 and TRBJ2-5; weak D call: TRBD2 (5 bases). Germline V gene lookup returns CDR1 KGHDR and CDR2 SFDVKD. The CDR3 has 16 amino acids. V gave up 1 base and J gave up 4 bases, with 15 bases separating them.

This chain joins TRBV5-1 and TRBJ1-4; TRBD1 matches at 7 bases. After removal of 1 base from V and 5 bases from J, the junction contained 5 bases not matched to a gene. Germline CDR1 is SGHRS and CDR2 is YFSETQ. The CDR3 loop spans 15 amino acids. Here the CDR3 DNA reads TGCGCCAGCAGCTTGTCCACAGGGGTGAATGAAAAACTGTTTTTT. This encodes CASSLSTGVNEKLFF.

The chain links TRBV20-1 to TRBJ1-1, with D uncertain. Trimming shortened V by 3 bases and J by 1 base, and 9 bases separated the two germline ends. The CDR3 length is 13 residues. From germline, CDR1 is DFQATT and CDR2 SNEGSKA (reference sequence). The CDR3 nucleotides are TGCAGTGCTAGTTCCTTCTCGAACACTGAAGCTTTCTTT. As protein: CSASSFSNTEAFF.

This clone is a singleton in its sample. The chain has TRBV4-1 and TRBJ1-5; 9 bases agree with TRBD1. The CDR3 contains 16 residues. CDR1 and CDR2 (germline): MGHRA, YSYEKL. The V and J ends lost 3 bases and 4 bases, in that order; junction bases with no gene match: 7. The CDR3 loop reads CASSHLGTGLNQPQHF. The CDR3 DNA is TGCGCCAGCAGCCACCTGGGGACAGGGCTAAATCAGCCCCAGCATTTT.

This sequence joins TRBV28 and TRBJ1-1; D remains ambiguous. Germline assignment: CDR1 MDHEN and CDR2 SYDVKM. The CDR3 has 13 amino acids. The germline V and J ends were trimmed by 2 bases and 1 base, with 5 bases remaining between them. The CDR3 DNA follows: TGTGCCAGCAGTTTACGCGGGAACACTGAAGCTTTCTTT. It encodes CASSLRGNTEAFF.

The J gene is TRBJ2-2, the V gene TRBV5-1, with 8 bases that match TRBD2. Looked up from germline, CDR1 is SGHRS and CDR2 is YFSETQ. The CDR3 contains 14 residues. V was clipped by 5 bases and J by 2 bases; unmatched bases: 2. CDR3 sequence: CASRTSANTGELFF. DNA for the CDR3: TGCGCCAGCAGGACTAGCGCTAACACCGGGGAGCTGTTTTTT.

This rearrangement joins TRBV7-6 to TRBJ1-1, with D maybe TRBD1 (6 bases). The germline CDR1 and CDR2 sequences are SGHVS and FNYEAQ. The CDR3 has 14 amino acids. Trimming removed 5 bases at V and 4 bases at J, with 14 bases between. The CDR3 DNA follows: TGTGCCAGCAGCCCAGGGGTTGAGGGCACTGAAGCTTTCTTT. Translation: CASSPGVEGTEAFF.

This chain joins TRBV6-1 and TRBJ2-7; maybe TRBD2 (5 bases). CDR3 length: 15 amino acids. The V gene's germline CDR1 is MNHNS and CDR2 SASEGT. Trimming removed 0 bases from V and 6 bases from J, with 15 bases in between. Written as DNA, the CDR3 is TGTGCCAGCAGTGAAGCGCGGCGAGGGATGGTCGAGCAGTACGTC. Protein: CASSEARRGMVEQYV.